The 19 T cell receptor beta chains listed next were all sequenced from one sample in a study of blood T cell repertoires in COVID-19. Method: immunoSEQ multiplex PCR; TCRdb's copy keeps in-frame clones and lacks some. Here the sample spans 200,000 to 250,000 clones, around 88% being singletons. Material for sequencing was peripheral blood. The receptors come from a woman in her 30s with COVID-19, enrolled during active disease.

V and J are TRBV15 and TRBJ2-3; 15 bases align to TRBD2. The V gene end was trimmed by 3 bases and the J gene end by 4 bases; junction bases not matched to a gene: 8. In germline, CDR1 is LNHNV, CDR2 YYDKDF (reference sequence). CDR3 length: 18 residues. The CDR3 bases are TGTGCCACCAGCAGGGGTCGCCGGACTAGCGGGGGGGCAGATACGCAGTATTTT. Amino acids: CATSRGRRTSGGADTQYF.

J is TRBJ2-3 and V is TRBV4-3; the D is unclear. Trimming removed 3 bases at V and 6 bases at J, with 13 bases between. The CDR3 runs to 14 residues. Germline CDR1 and CDR2: LGHNA and YSLEER. CDR3 coding DNA: TGCGCCAGCAGCCAGGATGACTTGGATGATACGCAGTATTTT. As protein: CASSQDDLDDTQYF.

The count of this clone is one. CDR3 residues: CASSGTVGANVLTF. The CDR3 nucleotides read TGTGCCAGCAGTGGAACAGTGGGGGCCAACGTCCTGACTTTC. The chain couples TRBV2 to TRBJ2-6; D is uncertain. Between the trimmed V and J ends, which lost 4 bases and 4 bases, there was a span of 8 bases. This CDR3 has 14 amino acids. Germline CDR1 SNHLY, CDR2 FYNNEI.

The CDR3 DNA is TGTGCCACCGCCCACCGGGGATACCCAGATACGCAGTATTTT. Translating gives CATAHRGYPDTQYF. The V call is TRBV24-1, the J call TRBJ2-3, with D tentatively TRBD2 (5 bases). V was cut by 9 bases and J by 4 bases, with 16 bases left in between. The length of the CDR3 is 14 residues. CDR1 is KGHDR and CDR2 is SFDVKD in the germline V gene.

The gene calls are TRBV5-6 and TRBJ1-5, with 7 positions matching TRBD1. Trimming at V came to 4 bases and at J to 1 base, leaving 5 bases not matched to a gene. The CDR3 contains 15 residues. The germline gives CDR1 SGHDT, CDR2 YYEEEE. CDR3 sequence reads: CASSGTGVSNQPQHF. The CDR3 DNA is TGTGCCAGCAGCGGAACAGGGGTCAGCAATCAGCCCCAGCATTTT.

The chain has TRBV4-2 and TRBJ1-1, with a tentative D call TRBD1 (6 bases). The germline CDR1 and CDR2 sequences are LGHNA and YNFKEQ. The CDR3 is 15 amino acids. V lost 1 base to trimming and J lost 4 bases, with 13 bases between them. CDR3: CASSQVAGEGTEAFF. The CDR3, as DNA: TGTGCCAGCAGCCAAGTGGCAGGGGAGGGCACTGAAGCTTTCTTT.

DNA for the CDR3: TGTGCCAGCGGAACACCCGGGACACAGGGCAAAGGAGATACGCAGTATTTT. Translated: CASGTPGTQGKGDTQYF. The V call is TRBV27, the J call TRBJ2-3; TRBD1 might be the D (6 bases). Germline V CDR1 and CDR2: MNHEY, SMNVEV (reference sequence). The CDR3 has 17 residues. V lost 8 bases to trimming and J lost 5 bases, with 26 bases between them.

In this sample, this clone turned up a few times. This chain connects TRBV5-1 to TRBJ2-1; a weak D match, TRBD2 (6 bases). The germline V gene encodes CDR1 SGHRS and CDR2 YFSETQ. The CDR3 loop spans 13 amino acids. Trimming removed 3 bases at V and 9 bases at J, with 13 bases between. The CDR3 coding sequence is TGCGCCAGCAGCTCGACACTAGCCCCTGAGCAGTTCTTC. It translates to CASSSTLAPEQFF.

This clone came up a few times. CDR3 protein: CATWVMGRLGEKLFF. CDR3 bases: TGTGCCACCTGGGTGATGGGGCGCCTGGGTGAAAAACTGTTTTTT. The chain carries TRBV5-4 and TRBJ1-4, with D possibly matching TRBD1 (5 bases). The CDR3 totals 15 residues. CDR1 and CDR2 (germline): SGHNT, YYREEE (reference sequence). The V end lost 9 bases, the J end lost 7 bases, and 22 bases lay between the germline ends.

The chain combines TRBV15 with TRBJ1-5; tentatively, D is TRBD1 (6 bases). V dropped 0 bases and J dropped 8 bases, with 11 bases sitting between them. Looked up from germline, CDR1 is LNHNV and CDR2 is YYDKDF (reference sequence). The CDR3 is 14 residues long. CDR3 protein: CATSRDRGTEPQHF. CDR3 DNA sequence: TGTGCCACCAGCAGAGACAGGGGCACGGAGCCCCAGCATTTT.

This clone has just a few counts. This chain links TRBV27 with TRBJ2-6; D gene unclear. This CDR3 is built from 18 residues. CDR1 and CDR2 (germline): MNHEY, SMNVEV (reference sequence). V dropped 0 bases and J dropped 0 bases, with 12 bases sitting between them. In nucleotides, the CDR3 is TGTGCCAGCAGTTTATCGAGGTTGGCTTACTCTGGGGCCAACGTCCTGACTTTC. Translated, it gives CASSLSRLAYSGANVLTF.

This clone was detected once. The chain is built from TRBV5-8 and TRBJ1-6; TRBD1 agrees at 7 bases. The CDR3 length is 15 residues. CDR1 and CDR2 (germline): SGHTS, YDEGEE. V lost 4 bases and J lost 3; bases outside the gene matches: 4. In DNA, the CDR3 is TGTGCCAGCAGCCGGGACAGAGGCTATAATTCACCCCTCCACTTT. Residues: CASSRDRGYNSPLHF.

The chain joins TRBV7-8 to TRBJ1-2, with a possible D match to TRBD1 (5 bases). Looked up from germline, CDR1 is SGHVS and CDR2 is FQNEAQ. The CDR3 is 16 amino acids. With 5 bases removed from V and 2 bases from J, the gap between germline ends came to 18 bases. CDR3 coding DNA: TGTGCCAGCAGCCCCTCCCGGACACCGGGCAACTATGGCTACACCTTC. Translation: CASSPSRTPGNYGYTF. Filled out from reference TRBV7-8 and TRBJ1-2, the complete variable domain reads GAGVSQSPRYKVAKRGQDVALRCDPISGHVSLFWYQQALGQGPEFLTYFQNEAQLDKSGLPSDRFFAERPEGSVSTLKIQRTQQEDSAVYLCASSPSRTPGNYGYTFGSGTRLTVV.

The chain recombines TRBV27 with TRBJ2-7, with D perhaps TRBD1 (5 bases). The germline V gene has CDR1 MNHEY and CDR2 SMNVEV (reference sequence). The CDR3 has 15 amino acids. V shed 2 bases and J shed 1 base, with 12 bases lying between them. CDR3 residues: CASSLKGWISYEQYF. The CDR3 DNA reads TGTGCCAGCAGTTTAAAGGGGTGGATTTCCTACGAGCAGTACTTC.

This chain links TRBV27 with TRBJ2-3, with D possibly TRBD1 on 7 matching bases. Trimming pared 6 bases from V and 3 bases from J, leaving 13 bases between. The CDR3 runs 14 residues. CDR1 and CDR2 (germline): MNHEY, SMNVEV (reference sequence). The CDR3 spells CASRQTGRTDTQYF. DNA for the CDR3: TGTGCCAGCAGACAGACAGGGAGGACAGATACGCAGTATTTT.

V usage is TRBV4-1 and J usage is TRBJ2-4; the match to TRBD1 covers 10 bases. The CDR3 is 18 residues long. V gave up 2 bases and J gave up 2 bases; unmatched junction bases: 9. Germline CDR1 is MGHRA and CDR2 is YSYEKL. The CDR3 nucleotides are TGCGCCAGCAGCCAAAGACAGGGGGCCCCGGATTCCAAAAACATTCAGTACTTC. Translated, it gives CASSQRQGAPDSKNIQYF.

The rearrangement uses TRBV7-2 and TRBJ2-2, with 13 bases matching TRBD2. CDR3 length equals 17 residues. The V gene end was trimmed by 5 bases and the J gene end by 5 bases; junction bases not matched to a gene: 8. The V gene's germline CDR1 is SGHTA and CDR2 FQGNSA. In nucleotides, the CDR3 is TGTGCCAGCAGCGCCTGGACTAGCGGGAGCGGGACCGGGGAGCTGTTTTTT. Encoded protein: CASSAWTSGSGTGELFF. The full variable domain, its missing parts supplied by reference TRBV7-2 and TRBJ2-2, is GAGVSQSPSNKVTEKGKDVELRCDPISGHTALYWYRQSLGQGLEFLIYFQGNSAPDKSGLPSDRFSAERTGGSVSTLTIQRTQQEDSAVYLCASSAWTSGSGTGELFFGEGSRLTVL.

This clone appeared once. The chain carries TRBV12-3 or TRBV12-4 and TRBJ2-5; weak D call: TRBD2 (6 bases). This CDR3 spans 11 amino acids. The V end lost 6 bases, the J end lost 9 bases, and 11 bases lay between the germline ends. CDR3 sequence (DNA): TGTGCCAGCAGCCGCGGGAAGGCCCAGTACTTC. This encodes CASSRGKAQYF.

This chain joins TRBV29-1 and TRBJ1-3, with no clear D. The germline V and J ends were trimmed by 4 bases and 2 bases, with 9 bases remaining between them. The CDR3 totals 13 residues. Germline CDR1 SQVTM, CDR2 ANQGSEA. CDR3 nucleotide sequence: TGCAGCGTTGGTCTGGGCCCTGGAAACACCATATATTTT. Protein: CSVGLGPGNTIYF.